A selection of T cell receptor beta chains follows, all from one sample in a study of shared clonotypes between healthy human individuals. Clones were read by immunoSEQ multiplex PCR, and TCRdb kept only the in-frame ones, dropping some. Of about 2.2 million clones in the sample, just over 90% were seen once. Sequenced: naive CD8+ T cells from PBMCs. Source of these receptors: a man in his late teens or twenties in good health. Some clones in this sample may be carry-over from other donors' samples. CDR3s include the opening cysteine and the closing phenylalanine or tryptophan. A D gene is named only where the DNA matches it firmly. Size tells how often a clone was seen (once, few, many) or the class of an expanded clone, and some rows leave it out.

clone size | J gene | V gene | D gene | CDR3 DNA | CDR3 protein
- | TRBJ2-7 | TRBV4-1 | - | TGCGCCAGCAGCCAAGAAGCCGACTCCTACGAGCAGTACTTC | CASSQEADSYEQYF
- | TRBJ1-2 | TRBV27 | TRBD1 | TGTGCCAGCAGTACTCTCACGACAGGGTACGGCTACACCTTC | CASSTLTTGYGYTF
- | TRBJ2-7 | TRBV4-3 | TRBD1 | TGCGCCAGCAGCCTAACAGGGGCGTACGAGCAGTACTTC | CASSLTGAYEQYF
- | TRBJ2-1 | TRBV27 | TRBD2 | TGTGCCAGCAGTCCTGAGGGACTAGCGGGAGCCTACAATGAGCAGTTCTTC | CASSPEGLAGAYNEQFF
- | TRBJ2-1 | TRBV7-9 | - | TGTGCCAGCATCCGGGAGTCGGGCAATGAGCAGTTCTTC | CASIRESGNEQFF
- | TRBJ2-1 | TRBV23-1 | TRBD2 | TGCGCCAGCAGTCACCCCGTTAGCGGGAGGCCCCACTACAATGAGCAGTTCTTC | CASSHPVSGRPHYNEQFF
once | TRBJ2-7 | TRBV13 | TRBD2 | TGTGCCAGCAGTGGGACTAGCGGGCCGAGCTCCTACGAGCAGTACTTC | CASSGTSGPSSYEQYF
- | TRBJ2-7 | TRBV6-6 | - | TGTGCCAGCAGTTACGACAGTAAGTCATTCGAGCAGTACTTC | CASSYDSKSFEQYF
- | TRBJ2-7 | TRBV7-9 | TRBD1 | TGTGCCAGCAGCTCCGGGACAGGAGATACCTACGAGCAGTACTTC | CASSSGTGDTYEQYF
- | TRBJ2-7 | TRBV6-5 | - | TGTGCCAGCAGTTATAGGAAGGCCGATTACGAGCAGTACTTC | CASSYRKADYEQYF
- | TRBJ2-7 | TRBV25-1 | TRBD2 | TGTGCCAGCAGTGCGGGACTAGCCTCCTACGAGCAGTACTTC | CASSAGLASYEQYF
- | TRBJ2-1 | TRBV27 | TRBD2 | TGTGCCAGCAGAACACAGCGGGATTCGGGCAATGAGCAGTTCTTC | CASRTQRDSGNEQFF
- | TRBJ1-2 | TRBV28 | - | TGTGCCAGCAGTTTATCTATTGGGGCGTTGGGCTACACCTTC | CASSLSIGALGYTF
- | TRBJ1-1 | TRBV28 | - | TGTGCCAGCAGTGTAAGGGGGGGACTGACGGGAACTGAAGCTTTCTTT | CASSVRGGLTGTEAFF
- | TRBJ1-3 | TRBV6-1 | TRBD1 | TGTGCCAGCAGTGAGTGGGACAGGCACTCTGGAAACACCATATATTTT | CASSEWDRHSGNTIYF
- | TRBJ1-2 | TRBV5-1 | - | TGCGCCAGCAGCTACGGTGGAGGGGGCTACACCTTC | CASSYGGGGYTF
few | TRBJ2-7 | TRBV10-3 | TRBD2 | TGTGCCATCAGTGAATCACTAGCGGGCACCTACGAGCAGTACTTC | CAISESLAGTYEQYF
- | TRBJ2-7 | TRBV6-6 | - | TGTGCTGTACGCCCGGGACTTTTGTACGAGCAGTACTTC | CAVRPGLLYEQYF
- | TRBJ2-2 | TRBV27 | - | TGTGCCAGCAACCTCAGGGGACCAGGGGACGGGGAGCTGTTTTTT | CASNLRGPGDGELFF
- | TRBJ2-7 | TRBV27 | - | TGTGCCAGCAGTTTAGGGCTCGCGATCTACGAGCAGTACTTC | CASSLGLAIYEQYF
- | TRBJ2-7 | TRBV9 | TRBD2 | TGTGCCAGCAGCGTAGGACTAGCGGGAGCCCACGAGCAGTACTTC | CASSVGLAGAHEQYF
- | TRBJ2-1 | TRBV30 | TRBD2 | TGTGCCTGGACGGGACTAGCGGGAGGGCAAGGCTACAATGAGCAGTTCTTC | CAWTGLAGGQGYNEQFF
- | TRBJ1-2 | TRBV2 | - | TGTGCCAGCGCGGAAGACGGATTTAACTATGGCTACACCTTC | CASAEDGFNYGYTF
- | TRBJ1-1 | TRBV7-9 | - | TGTGCCAGCAGCTTAGTAAATCAGGGAACTGAAGCTTTCTTT | CASSLVNQGTEAFF
- | TRBJ2-7 | TRBV11-2 | TRBD1 | TGTGCCAGCAGGGACAGGGGGCACTACGAGCAGTACTTC | CASRDRGHYEQYF
- | TRBJ2-7 | TRBV4-1 | - | TGCGCCAGCAGCCAAGATCGCAGCAGGGGTTACGAGCAGTACTTC | CASSQDRSRGYEQYF
- | TRBJ1-1 | TRBV4-1 | TRBD1 | TGCGCCAGCAGCCAAGCTACAGGGGGCTGGACTGAAGCTTTCTTT | CASSQATGGWTEAFF
- | TRBJ2-3 | TRBV7-8 | - | TGTGCCAGCAGCGGTAATGCAGGCCCCTCTAGCACAGATACGCAGTATTTT | CASSGNAGPSSTDTQYF
- | TRBJ2-2 | TRBV28 | - | TGTGCCAGCAGTTTACCCTACACCGGGGAGCTGTTTTTT | CASSLPYTGELFF
- | TRBJ2-7 | TRBV5-1 | - | TGCGCCAGCAGCTTGGCCAACGGAGTCGGTGGCGAGCAGTACTTC | CASSLANGVGGEQYF
- | TRBJ2-3 | TRBV5-1 | - | TGCGCCAGCAGCTTGGCGGGGACATTATTGTGGGTGGATACGCAGTATTTT | CASSLAGTLLWVDTQYF
- | TRBJ2-3 | TRBV25-1 | TRBD2 | TGTGCCAGCAGTGAAAAGCGGGGGGGCTCTAGCACAGATACGCAGTATTTT | CASSEKRGGSSTDTQYF
- | TRBJ2-1 | TRBV5-6 | TRBD2 | TGTGCCAGCAGCCTGGGACTAGCGTTCAATGAGCAGTTCTTC | CASSLGLAFNEQFF
- | TRBJ2-1 | TRBV5-6 | TRBD2 | TGTGCCAGCAGCCTCGGGGGGAGGACCTACAATGAGCAGTTCTTC | CASSLGGRTYNEQFF
- | TRBJ2-1 | TRBV7-9 | - | TGTGCCAGCAGCCCGGGCCTGGTAGAGCAGTTCTTC | CASSPGLVEQFF
- | TRBJ1-2 | TRBV18 | TRBD1 | TGTGCCAGCTCATCTTACCCACAGGGGGCGAATTACTATGGCTACACCTTC | CASSSYPQGANYYGYTF